The 2 T cell receptor beta chains reported below all come from one sample, sequenced in a study of T cell responses to AZD1222 COVID-19 vaccine. The data were produced by immunoSEQ multiplex PCR, yet TCRdb's version contains in-frame clones alone and is incomplete. Of tens of thousands of clones listed, more than 70% are singletons. Material: peripheral blood, obtained on day 0 of AZD1222 vaccination. All receptors come from an adult in good health.

V usage is TRBV9 and J usage is TRBJ2-3; 10 bases align to TRBD2. The CDR3 runs to 15 residues. The J segment lost 4 bases and the V segment lost 4 bases, leaving 6 bases of the junction unmatched. Germline CDR1 and CDR2: SGDLS and YYNGEE. CDR3 in DNA: TGTGCCAGCAGCAATAGCGGGGGGTGGGCAGATACGCAGTATTTT. Encoded protein: CASSNSGGWADTQYF. The complete variable domain, with remaining parts taken from reference TRBV9 and TRBJ2-3, reads DSGVTQTPKHLITATGQRVTLRCSPRSGDLSVYWYQQSLDQGLQFLIQYYNGEERAKGNILERFSAQQFPDLHSELNLSSLELGDSALYFCASSNSGGWADTQYFGPGTRLTVL.

The chain is built from TRBV3-1 (or the pseudogene TRBV3-2) and TRBJ2-2; 7 bases line up with TRBD2. The CDR3 contains 14 residues. Germline CDR1 is LGHDT and CDR2 is YNNKEL (reference sequence). Trimming removed 5 bases from V and 3 bases from J; junction bases left unmatched: 3. The CDR3 here is CASSAGGYTGELFF. The CDR3 nucleotides are TGTGCCAGCAGCGCCGGGGGGTACACCGGGGAGCTGTTTTTT.